The 30 T cell receptor beta chains reported below all come from one sample, sequenced in a study of monozygotic twins with inflammatory bowel disease. TCRdb reprocessed the 5' RACE reads and stores each CDR3 protein as one record, lacking DNA. This table holds 85,000 to 110,000 distinct CDR3 sequences. The sequenced material came from blood. These receptors originate from a human donor with ulcerative colitis or Crohn's disease, or a healthy co-twin of an affected twin (not recorded which).

The chain links TRBV7-2 to TRBJ1-2; the TCRdb D gene call, TRBD1, has no DNA to confirm it. Germline V gives CDR1 SGHTA, CDR2 FQGNSA. This CDR3 has 17 amino acids. The CDR3: CASSLQGVQTGGYGYTF.

The J gene is TRBJ2-7, the V gene TRBV15; the D call from TCRdb, TRBD1, cannot be confirmed without DNA. The CDR3 totals 15 residues. The germline CDR1 and CDR2 sequences are LNHNV and YYDKDF (reference sequence). CDR3 sequence: CATSRVSIGPYEQYF.

V gene TRBV6-1 combines with J gene TRBJ2-1; TCRdb reports TRBD1, a call that lacks DNA to check it against. The length of the CDR3 is 17 residues. Germline CDR1 MNHNS, CDR2 SASEGT. CDR3 protein: CASRGGRGVGYHNEQFF.

This rearrangement joins TRBV20-1 to TRBJ2-3; the D gene TCRdb calls, TRBD2, cannot be checked with no DNA. The CDR3 runs 15 residues. Germline V gives CDR1 DFQATT, CDR2 SNEGSKA (reference sequence). CDR3 protein: CSGQGTTSSTDTQYF.

The chain employs TRBV12-3 or TRBV12-4 and TRBJ2-2; TCRdb picks TRBD1, but there is no DNA to check that call. The CDR3 runs to 15 residues. CDR3 protein: CASSPGTLNTGELFF.

The J gene is TRBJ2-1, the V gene TRBV19; the D gene TCRdb calls, TRBD2, cannot be checked with no DNA. CDR3 size: 16 residues. Germline loops: CDR1 LNHDA, CDR2 SQIVND (reference sequence). The CDR3 here is CASSTWTSGGANEQFF.

V usage is TRBV20-1 and J usage is TRBJ2-3; without DNA, the TCRdb call of TRBD2 cannot be checked. This CDR3 is built from 17 residues. Germline V gene sequence: CDR1 DFQATT, CDR2 SNEGSKA (reference sequence). The CDR3 protein is CSARGDQTSGSADTQYF.

The rearrangement links TRBV5-1 to TRBJ1-1; the D call of TRBD1 rests on TCRdb alone, since no DNA is present to check it. The germline V gene encodes CDR1 SGHRS and CDR2 YFSETQ. The CDR3 length is 17 residues. The CDR3 protein is CASSLGSGFRMNTEAFF.

The V gene is TRBV7-9, the J gene TRBJ2-3. The germline V gene encodes CDR1 SEHNR and CDR2 FQNEAQ (reference sequence). CDR3 length: 14 amino acids. CDR3 residues: CASSPHRGTDTQYF. The whole variable domain, filled in from reference TRBV7-9 and TRBJ2-3, reads DTGVSQNPRHKITKRGQNVTFRCDPISEHNRLYWYRQTLGQGPEFLTYFQNEAQLEKSRLLSDRFSAERPKGSFSTLEIQRTEQGDSAMYLCASSPHRGTDTQYFGPGTRLTVL.

The chain has TRBV27 and TRBJ2-1; TCRdb returns TRBD1, unconfirmable since there is no DNA. The CDR3 loop spans 16 amino acids. Germline lookup yields CDR1 MNHEY and CDR2 SMNVEV (reference sequence). The CDR3 spells CASSPRTGKGHNEQFF.

The V and J genes are TRBV4-3 and TRBJ1-1. The germline V gene encodes CDR1 LGHNA and CDR2 YSLEER. The CDR3 runs to 15 residues. CDR3 residues: CASSQAERRGTEAFF.

CDR3 region: CASREGADQPQHF. This chain joins TRBV5-1 and TRBJ1-5; TCRdb proposes TRBD1, but this gene call is untestable without DNA. The CDR3 consists of 13 residues. Germline V gives CDR1 SGHRS, CDR2 YFSETQ.

V usage is TRBV7-2 and J usage is TRBJ2-3; TCRdb gives TRBD1 as the D gene, but with no DNA this cannot be confirmed. The CDR3 runs to 15 residues. Germline V gives CDR1 SGHTA, CDR2 FQGNSA. CDR3 sequence reads: CASSPRGQGQGTQYF.

The chain carries TRBV23-1 and TRBJ2-7. TRBV23-1 is sorted into the ORF group, with uncertain function. This CDR3 spans 14 amino acids. The CDR3 spells CASSQYNSSYEQYF.

The chain joins TRBV7-2 to TRBJ1-5; the TCRdb call, TRBD1, lacks DNA for checking. Germline CDR1 reads SGHTA; CDR2 reads FQGNSA. This CDR3 has 16 amino acids. The CDR3 sequence is CASSFRGQGGSQPQHF.

The chain employs TRBV27 and TRBJ2-5; TCRdb picks TRBD1, but there is no DNA to check that call. CDR1 and CDR2 (germline): MNHEY, SMNVEV (reference sequence). CDR3 length: 14 amino acids. This CDR3 reads CASSPPGGRETQYF.

The V gene is TRBV20-1, the J gene TRBJ2-7; TCRdb designates TRBD2, a call that cannot be tested without DNA. CDR1 and CDR2 (germline): DFQATT, SNEGSKA (reference sequence). The CDR3 is 12 amino acids. The CDR3 reads CSARGPSYEQYF.

This chain connects TRBV7-6 to TRBJ2-5; TCRdb's D gene call, TRBD1, goes unchecked for lack of DNA. The CDR3 runs to 13 residues. Germline values: CDR1 SGHVS, CDR2 FNYEAQ. The CDR3 sequence is CASSAQGGETQYF.

The J gene is TRBJ2-2, the V gene TRBV20-1; absent DNA, TCRdb's TRBD1 call cannot be checked. CDR1 is DFQATT, CDR2 SNEGSKA, per germline (reference sequence). The CDR3 runs 15 residues. The CDR3 loop is CSASFSGGRPGELFF.

The gene calls are TRBV29-1 and TRBJ2-2; TCRdb selects TRBD1, and the lack of DNA leaves this call unchecked. The CDR3 covers 14 residues. Germline V gene sequence: CDR1 SQVTM, CDR2 ANQGSEA. CDR3: CSDRGLSNTGELFF.

This sequence joins TRBV18 and TRBJ2-1; the TRBD1 assignment by TCRdb is unverifiable without DNA. CDR1 is KGHSH, CDR2 LQKENI, per germline. The length of the CDR3 is 16 residues. The CDR3 sequence is CASSRLDRGKNNEQFF.

The CDR3 sequence is CASSPPPGQGRSPLHF. The chain joins TRBV7-2 to TRBJ1-6; TCRdb reports TRBD1, a call that lacks DNA to check it against. Germline loops: CDR1 SGHTA, CDR2 FQGNSA. The CDR3 contains 16 residues.

The CDR3 reads CAISDFSNEQFF. J is TRBJ2-1 and V is TRBV10-3. Germline values: CDR1 ENHRY, CDR2 SYGVKD. The CDR3 runs to 12 residues.

The V call is TRBV7-2, the J call TRBJ2-5; TCRdb's D call of TRBD1 is untestable without DNA. Germline V CDR1 and CDR2: SGHTA, FQGNSA. The length of the CDR3 is 15 residues. The CDR3 loop reads CASSFMGQGEETQYF.

The chain employs TRBV12-3 or TRBV12-4 and TRBJ2-7; there is no DNA to check the TCRdb D call of TRBD1. The CDR3 spans 14 residues. CDR3 sequence reads: CASSPDRGYGEQYF.

J is TRBJ1-1 and V is TRBV12-3 or TRBV12-4. The CDR3 covers 12 residues. This chain's CDR3 is CASSQSSTEAFF.

The chain combines TRBV20-1 with TRBJ2-5; TCRdb lists TRBD1, though no DNA is available to test this call. The CDR3 length is 15 residues. Per germline, CDR1 DFQATT and CDR2 SNEGSKA (reference sequence). CDR3 sequence: CSARGTGGKQETQYF.

V usage is TRBV27 and J usage is TRBJ2-1; TCRdb calls TRBD2, which cannot be checked without DNA. CDR3 length: 15 residues. CDR1 and CDR2 from the germline V gene are MNHEY and SMNVEV (reference sequence). Here the CDR3 reads CASSLSSGMRYEQFF.

This rearrangement joins TRBV11-2 to TRBJ2-5; as DNA is missing, the TRBD1 call by TCRdb cannot be tested. This CDR3 has 18 amino acids. CDR1 and CDR2 (germline): SGHAT, FQNNGV. This chain's CDR3 is CASSSNPGQGFRVETQYF.

This sequence joins TRBV5-1 and TRBJ1-1. The CDR3 has 13 residues. The germline V gene encodes CDR1 SGHRS and CDR2 YFSETQ. The CDR3 reads CASRRQENTEAFF.